The entry below gives a single T cell receptor (beta chain) sequence along with its context. These data come from a study of T-cell reconstitution after alpha-beta-depleted transplantation in children. A library of TCRbeta sequences, prepared with unique molecular identifiers, was generated. TCRdb independently ran MiXCR on the PCR reads; one entry per CDR3 protein. Altogether some 490,000 distinct CDR3 sequences are present, 9.5% to 15% being singletons, with the ten largest covering over 5.5%. Per the germline V gene, CDR1 is MNHEY and CDR2 is SVGEGT. The V end was cut by 9 bases, the J end by 3 bases, with 15 bases between. This CDR3 has 13 residues.

This sequence was found in a human donor who donated a stem cell graft to a child with combined immunodeficiency. This specimen was PBMCs from the stem cell graft donor, taken from the stem cell graft. The V and J genes are TRBV6-2 or TRBV6-3 and TRBJ2-7; D remains unclear. The CDR3 coding sequence is TGTGCCAGTCACCGAACAAAGGTCTACGAGCAGTACTTC. Translation: CASHRTKVYEQYF.